This entry features one T cell receptor beta chain sequence. Its target is unknown. V shed 4 bases and J 8 bases; nucleotides not matched to a gene: 8. The CDR3 extends over 13 amino acids. Germline CDR1 is MNHEY and CDR2 is SVGEGT. This specimen comes from a study of T-cell reconstitution after alpha-beta-depleted transplantation in children. General study points: Some patients' high day-60 TCRbeta diversity was traced to surviving recipient T cells and thymic progenitors. Approximately two months post-transplant, alpha-beta T cells reportedly originated from several hundred expanded graft clones. Diversity and T-cell counts at one year after transplant derived mostly from new T cells.

Preparation of the TCRbeta library was carried out with unique molecular identifiers. TCRdb reprocessed the PCR reads with MiXCR, giving one entry per CDR3 protein. The sample shows roughly 310,000 distinct CDR3 sequences, around 25% of them seen only once. This rearrangement joins TRBV6-2 or TRBV6-3 to TRBJ2-7; the match to TRBD2 covers 7 bases. The sample here was PBMCs, mostly from graft donor cells, taken 180 days after TCRalphabeta/CD19-depleted stem cell transplant. The sequence derives from a male patient younger than 18 who had a stem cell transplant for acute lymphoblastic leukemia, so the T cells may come from the graft donor. DNA of the CDR3: TGTGCCAGCAGTTTTGGACTAGACTTTCAGCAGTACTTC. Translation: CASSFGLDFQQYF.